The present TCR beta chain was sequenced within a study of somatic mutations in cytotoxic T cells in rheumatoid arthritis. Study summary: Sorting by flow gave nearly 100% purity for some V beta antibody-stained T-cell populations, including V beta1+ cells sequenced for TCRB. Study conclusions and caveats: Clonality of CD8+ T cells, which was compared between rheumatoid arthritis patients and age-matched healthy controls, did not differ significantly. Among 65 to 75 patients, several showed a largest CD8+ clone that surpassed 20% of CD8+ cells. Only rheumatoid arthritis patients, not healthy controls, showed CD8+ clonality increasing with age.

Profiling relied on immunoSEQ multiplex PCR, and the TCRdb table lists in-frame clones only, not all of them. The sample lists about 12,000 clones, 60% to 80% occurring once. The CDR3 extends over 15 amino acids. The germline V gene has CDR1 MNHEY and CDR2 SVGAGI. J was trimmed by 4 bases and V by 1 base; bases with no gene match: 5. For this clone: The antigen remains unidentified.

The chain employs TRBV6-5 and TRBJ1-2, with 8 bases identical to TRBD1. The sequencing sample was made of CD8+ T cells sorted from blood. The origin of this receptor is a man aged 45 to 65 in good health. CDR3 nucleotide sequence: TGTGCCAGCAGTTACTGGACAGGGACGGCCTATGGCTACACCTTC. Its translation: CASSYWTGTAYGYTF.